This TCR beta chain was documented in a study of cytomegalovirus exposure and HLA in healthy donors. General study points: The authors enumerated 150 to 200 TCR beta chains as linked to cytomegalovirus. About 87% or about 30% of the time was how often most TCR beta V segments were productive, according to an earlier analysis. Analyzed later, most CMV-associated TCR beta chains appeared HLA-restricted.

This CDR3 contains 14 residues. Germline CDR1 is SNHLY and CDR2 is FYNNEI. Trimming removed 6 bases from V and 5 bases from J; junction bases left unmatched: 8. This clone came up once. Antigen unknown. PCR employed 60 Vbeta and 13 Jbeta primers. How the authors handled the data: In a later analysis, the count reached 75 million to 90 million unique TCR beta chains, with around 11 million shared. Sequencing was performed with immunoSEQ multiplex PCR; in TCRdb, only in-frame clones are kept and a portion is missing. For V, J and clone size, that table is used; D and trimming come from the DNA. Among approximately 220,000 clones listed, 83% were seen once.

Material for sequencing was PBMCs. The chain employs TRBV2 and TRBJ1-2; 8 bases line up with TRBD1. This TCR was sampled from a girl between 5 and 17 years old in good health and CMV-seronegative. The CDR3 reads CASRGTGQEYGYTF. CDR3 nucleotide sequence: TGTGCCAGCAGGGGGACGGGACAGGAGTATGGCTACACCTTC.